The rows below give T cell receptor beta chains drawn from one sample of a study of blood T cell repertoires in COVID-19. Data came from immunoSEQ multiplex PCR; TCRdb stores just in-frame clones and leaves some out. Here the sample spans about 86,000 clones, around 87% being singletons. Sequencing input: peripheral blood. These TCRs come from a human donor in a cohort sampled during active COVID-19. Both conserved end residues are part of each CDR3. The D gene is left open where the match is weak.

CDR3 protein: CASTDSRGGHYGYTF; CDR3 DNA: TGTGCCAGCACCGACAGTAGGGGGGGACACTATGGCTACACCTTC; V gene: TRBV6-8; J gene: TRBJ1-2; D gene: -
CDR3 protein: CASSLGGLAGVDGELFF; CDR3 DNA: TGCGCCAGCAGCTTGGGGGGACTAGCGGGAGTGGACGGGGAGCTGTTTTTT; V gene: TRBV5-1; J gene: TRBJ2-2; D gene: TRBD2
CDR3 protein: CASSPSGTSVGNEQFF; CDR3 DNA: TGCGCCAGCAGCCCATCCGGGACTAGTGTCGGCAATGAGCAGTTCTTC; V gene: TRBV5-1; J gene: TRBJ2-1; D gene: TRBD2
CDR3 protein: CASSLNPGQGNEQFF; CDR3 DNA: TGCGCCAGCAGCTTGAACCCGGGACAGGGAAATGAGCAGTTCTTC; V gene: TRBV5-1; J gene: TRBJ2-1; D gene: TRBD1
CDR3 protein: CASRSQAVYEQYF; CDR3 DNA: TGTGCCAGCAGAAGCCAGGCCGTCTACGAGCAGTACTTC; V gene: TRBV2; J gene: TRBJ2-7; D gene: -
CDR3 protein: CSVSGTSANNEQFF; CDR3 DNA: TGCAGCGTTTCCGGGACTAGCGCAAACAATGAGCAGTTCTTC; V gene: TRBV29-1; J gene: TRBJ2-1; D gene: TRBD2
CDR3 protein: CSVRQGNEQYF; CDR3 DNA: TGCAGCGTTCGTCAGGGTAACGAGCAGTACTTC; V gene: TRBV29-1; J gene: TRBJ2-7; D gene: -
CDR3 protein: CSASGQRLQETQYF; CDR3 DNA: TGCAGTGCTAGTGGACAGCGACTCCAAGAGACCCAGTACTTC; V gene: TRBV20-1; J gene: TRBJ2-5; D gene: -
CDR3 protein: CATRPTDGGFNEQFF; CDR3 DNA: TGTGCCACCAGACCTACAGACGGTGGGTTCAATGAGCAGTTCTTC; V gene: TRBV24-1; J gene: TRBJ2-1; D gene: -
CDR3 protein: CASSLAGGQGISGNTIYF; CDR3 DNA: TGTGCCAGCAGCTTAGCAGGGGGACAGGGGATCTCTGGAAACACCATATATTTT; V gene: TRBV7-6; J gene: TRBJ1-3; D gene: TRBD1